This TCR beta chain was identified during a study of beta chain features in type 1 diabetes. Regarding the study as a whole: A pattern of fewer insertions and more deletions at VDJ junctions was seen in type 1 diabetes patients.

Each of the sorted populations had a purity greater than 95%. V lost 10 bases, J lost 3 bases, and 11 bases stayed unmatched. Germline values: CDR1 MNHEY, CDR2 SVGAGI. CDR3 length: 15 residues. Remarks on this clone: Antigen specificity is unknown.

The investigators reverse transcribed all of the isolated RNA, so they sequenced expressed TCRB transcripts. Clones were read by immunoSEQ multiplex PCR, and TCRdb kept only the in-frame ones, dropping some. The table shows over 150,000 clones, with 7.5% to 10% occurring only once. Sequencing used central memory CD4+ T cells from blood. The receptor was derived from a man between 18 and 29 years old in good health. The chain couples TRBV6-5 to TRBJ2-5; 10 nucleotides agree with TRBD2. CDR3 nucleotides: TGTGCCACCCAGCGGGAGGGCCCAGTCGAAGAGACCCAGTACTTC. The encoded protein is CATQREGPVEETQYF.